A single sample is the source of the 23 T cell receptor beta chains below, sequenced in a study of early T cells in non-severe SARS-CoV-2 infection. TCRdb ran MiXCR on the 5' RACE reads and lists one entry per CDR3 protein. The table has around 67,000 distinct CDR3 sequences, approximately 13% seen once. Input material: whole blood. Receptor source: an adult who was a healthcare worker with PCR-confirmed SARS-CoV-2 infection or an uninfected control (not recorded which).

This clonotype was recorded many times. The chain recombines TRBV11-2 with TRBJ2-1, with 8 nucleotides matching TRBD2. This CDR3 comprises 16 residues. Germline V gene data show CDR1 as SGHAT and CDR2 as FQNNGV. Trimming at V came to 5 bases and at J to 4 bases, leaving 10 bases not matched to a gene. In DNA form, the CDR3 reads TGTGCCAGCAGCCCCCTGAGCGGGAGAGCTTACAATGAGCAGTTCTTC. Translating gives CASSPLSGRAYNEQFF.

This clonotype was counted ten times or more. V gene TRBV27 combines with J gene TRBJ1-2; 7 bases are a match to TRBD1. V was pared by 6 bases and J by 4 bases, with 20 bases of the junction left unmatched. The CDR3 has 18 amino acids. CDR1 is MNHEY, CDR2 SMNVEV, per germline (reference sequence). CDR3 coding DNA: TGTGCCAGCAGCGTAGAGACTAACCGGGGACAGCGGGGCTATGGCTACACCTTC. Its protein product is CASSVETNRGQRGYGYTF.

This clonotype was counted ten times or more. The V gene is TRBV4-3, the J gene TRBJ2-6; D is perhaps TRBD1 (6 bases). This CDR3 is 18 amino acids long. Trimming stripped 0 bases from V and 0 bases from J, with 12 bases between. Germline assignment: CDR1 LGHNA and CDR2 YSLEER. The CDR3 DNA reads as TGCGCCAGCAGCCAAGATCATCAGGGGCGCTCTGGGGCCAACGTCCTGACTTTC. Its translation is CASSQDHQGRSGANVLTF.

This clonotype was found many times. CDR3 bases: TGTGCCAGCACCTTTTCGGGACCCTTTGGGGGAGCTGGGGCCAACGTCCTGACTTTC. Its translation is CASTFSGPFGGAGANVLTF. The genes are TRBV12-3 or TRBV12-4 and TRBJ2-6; either TRBD1 or TRBD2 may supply D (5 bases each). This CDR3 has 19 amino acids. Trimming left V 7 bases short and J 2 bases short, with 24 bases between.

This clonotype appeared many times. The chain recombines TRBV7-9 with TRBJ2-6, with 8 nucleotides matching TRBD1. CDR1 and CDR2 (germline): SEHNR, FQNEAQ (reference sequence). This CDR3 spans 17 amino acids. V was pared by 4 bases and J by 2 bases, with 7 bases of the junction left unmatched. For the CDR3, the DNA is TGTGCCAGCAGCTGGGCGACAGGGGCTGCTGGGGCCAACGTCCTGACTTTC. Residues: CASSWATGAAGANVLTF.

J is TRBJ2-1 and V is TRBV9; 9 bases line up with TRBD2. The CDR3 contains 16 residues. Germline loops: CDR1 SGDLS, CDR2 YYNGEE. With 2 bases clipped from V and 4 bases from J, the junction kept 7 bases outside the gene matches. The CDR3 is CASSVISGSTYNEQFF. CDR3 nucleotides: TGTGCCAGCAGCGTTATTAGCGGGAGTACGTACAATGAGCAGTTCTTC.

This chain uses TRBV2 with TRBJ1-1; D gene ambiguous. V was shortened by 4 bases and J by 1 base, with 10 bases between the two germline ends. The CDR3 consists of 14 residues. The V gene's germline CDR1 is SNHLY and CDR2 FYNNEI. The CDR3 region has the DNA TGTGCCAGCAGTGCGACACCTAAGAACACTGAAGCTTTCTTT. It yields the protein CASSATPKNTEAFF.

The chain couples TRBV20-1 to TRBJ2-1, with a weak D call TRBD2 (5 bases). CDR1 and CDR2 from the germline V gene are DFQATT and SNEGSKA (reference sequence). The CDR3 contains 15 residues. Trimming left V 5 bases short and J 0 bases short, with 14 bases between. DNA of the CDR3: TGCAGTGCTCAACTAGACCTCAGCTCCTACAATGAGCAGTTCTTC. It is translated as CSAQLDLSSYNEQFF.

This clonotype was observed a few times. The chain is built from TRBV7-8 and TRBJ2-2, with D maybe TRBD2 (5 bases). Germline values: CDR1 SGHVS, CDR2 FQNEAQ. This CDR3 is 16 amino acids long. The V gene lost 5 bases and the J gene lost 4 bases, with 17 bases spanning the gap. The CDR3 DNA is TGTGCCAGCAGCAGTATGGCGGGCTCTTCCACCGGGGAGCTGTTTTTT. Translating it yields CASSSMAGSSTGELFF.

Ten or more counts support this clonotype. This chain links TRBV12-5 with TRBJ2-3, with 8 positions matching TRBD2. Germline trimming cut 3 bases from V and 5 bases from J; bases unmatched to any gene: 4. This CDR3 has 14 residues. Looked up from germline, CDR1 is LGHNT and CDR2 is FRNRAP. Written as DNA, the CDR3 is TGTGCTAGTGGTTTTGGAGCGGGGGTAGATACGCAGTATTTT. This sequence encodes CASGFGAGVDTQYF.

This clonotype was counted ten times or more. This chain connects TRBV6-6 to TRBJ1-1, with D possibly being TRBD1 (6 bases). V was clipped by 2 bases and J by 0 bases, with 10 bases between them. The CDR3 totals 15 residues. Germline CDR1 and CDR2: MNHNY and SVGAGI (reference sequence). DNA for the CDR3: TGTGCCAGCAGTTACGCGGACAGCATGAACACTGAAGCTTTCTTT. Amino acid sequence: CASSYADSMNTEAFF.

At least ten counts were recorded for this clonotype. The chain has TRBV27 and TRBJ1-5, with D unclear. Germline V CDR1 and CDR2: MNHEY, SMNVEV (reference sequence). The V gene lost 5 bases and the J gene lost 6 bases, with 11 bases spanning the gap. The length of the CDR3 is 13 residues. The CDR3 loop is CASSRKGSQPQHF. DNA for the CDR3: TGTGCCAGCAGTCGAAAGGGTAGTCAGCCCCAGCATTTT.

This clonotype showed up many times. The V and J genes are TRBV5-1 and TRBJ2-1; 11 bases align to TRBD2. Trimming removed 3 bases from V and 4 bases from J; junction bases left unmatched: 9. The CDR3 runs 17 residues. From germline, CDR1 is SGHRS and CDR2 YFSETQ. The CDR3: CASSYLAGGNQYNEQFF. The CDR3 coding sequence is TGCGCCAGCAGCTACCTAGCGGGGGGCAACCAGTACAATGAGCAGTTCTTC. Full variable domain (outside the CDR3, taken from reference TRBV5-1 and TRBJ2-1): KAGVTQTPRYLIKTRGQQVTLSCSPISGHRSVSWYQQTPGQGLQFLFEYFSETQRNKGNFPGRFSGRQFSNSRSEMNVSTLELGDSALYLCASSYLAGGNQYNEQFFGPGTRLTVL.

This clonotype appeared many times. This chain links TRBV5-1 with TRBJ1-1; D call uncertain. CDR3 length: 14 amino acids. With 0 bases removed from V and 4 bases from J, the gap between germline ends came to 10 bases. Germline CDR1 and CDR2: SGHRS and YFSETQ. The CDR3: CASSLDAMSTEAFF. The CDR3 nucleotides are TGCGCCAGCAGCTTGGACGCTATGAGCACTGAAGCTTTCTTT.

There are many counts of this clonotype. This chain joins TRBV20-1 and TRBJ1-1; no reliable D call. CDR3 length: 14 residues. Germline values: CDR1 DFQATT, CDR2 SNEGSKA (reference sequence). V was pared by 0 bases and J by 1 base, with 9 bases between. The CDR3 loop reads CSAREAATNTEAFF. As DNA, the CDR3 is TGCAGTGCTAGAGAGGCAGCTACGAACACTGAAGCTTTCTTT.

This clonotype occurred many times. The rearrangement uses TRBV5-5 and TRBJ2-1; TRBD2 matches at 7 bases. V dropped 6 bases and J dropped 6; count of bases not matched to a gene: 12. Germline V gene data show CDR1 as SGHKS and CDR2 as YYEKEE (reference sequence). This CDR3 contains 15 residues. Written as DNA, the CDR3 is TGTGCCAGCATGGTACCCGGGACTATCCGCAATGAGCAGTTCTTC. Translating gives CASMVPGTIRNEQFF.

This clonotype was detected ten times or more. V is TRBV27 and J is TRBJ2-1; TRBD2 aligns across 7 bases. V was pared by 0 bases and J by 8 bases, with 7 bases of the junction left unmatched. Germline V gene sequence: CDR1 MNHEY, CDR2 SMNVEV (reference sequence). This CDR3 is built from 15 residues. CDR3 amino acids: CASSLSAGPWDEQFF. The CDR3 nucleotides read TGTGCCAGCAGTTTATCAGCGGGACCCTGGGATGAGCAGTTCTTC.

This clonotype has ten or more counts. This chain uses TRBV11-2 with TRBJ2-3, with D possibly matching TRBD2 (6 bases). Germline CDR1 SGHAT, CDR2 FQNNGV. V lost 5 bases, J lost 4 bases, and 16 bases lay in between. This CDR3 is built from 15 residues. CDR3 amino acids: CASSPAGSGADTQYF. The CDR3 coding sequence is TGTGCCAGCAGCCCGGCGGGGTCGGGGGCAGATACGCAGTATTTT.

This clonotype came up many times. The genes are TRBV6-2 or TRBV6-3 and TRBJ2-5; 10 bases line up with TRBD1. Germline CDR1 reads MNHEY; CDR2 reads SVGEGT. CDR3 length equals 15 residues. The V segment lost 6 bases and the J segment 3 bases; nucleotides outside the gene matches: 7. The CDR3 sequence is CASRGTGVSEETQYF. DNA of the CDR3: TGTGCCAGCAGAGGGACAGGGGTGTCCGAAGAGACCCAGTACTTC.

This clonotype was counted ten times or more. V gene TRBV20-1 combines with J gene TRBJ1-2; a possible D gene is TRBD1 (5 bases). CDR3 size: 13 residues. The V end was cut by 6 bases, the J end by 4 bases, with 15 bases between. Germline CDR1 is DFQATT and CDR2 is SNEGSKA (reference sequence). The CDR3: CSARQSHSYGYTF. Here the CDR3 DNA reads TGCAGTGCGCGACAGTCTCATTCCTATGGCTACACCTTC.

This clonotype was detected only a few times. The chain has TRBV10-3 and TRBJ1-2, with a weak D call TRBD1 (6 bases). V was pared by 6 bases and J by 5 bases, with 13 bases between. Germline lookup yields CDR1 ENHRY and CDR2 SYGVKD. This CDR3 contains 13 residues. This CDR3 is CAIREDSPYGYTF. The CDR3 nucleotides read TGTGCCATCAGGGAGGACAGTCCGTATGGCTACACCTTC.

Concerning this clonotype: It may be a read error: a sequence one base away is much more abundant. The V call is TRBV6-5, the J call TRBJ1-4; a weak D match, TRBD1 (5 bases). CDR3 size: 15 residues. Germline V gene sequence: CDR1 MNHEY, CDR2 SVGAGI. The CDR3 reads CTSRSAGTGNEKLFF. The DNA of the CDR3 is TGTACCAGCAGGTCCGCCGGGACTGGGAATGAAAAACTGTTTTTT.

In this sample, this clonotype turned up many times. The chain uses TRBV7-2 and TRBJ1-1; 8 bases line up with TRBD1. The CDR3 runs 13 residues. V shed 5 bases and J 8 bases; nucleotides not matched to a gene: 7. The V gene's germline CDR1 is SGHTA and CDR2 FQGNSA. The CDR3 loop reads CASSLGQGREAFF. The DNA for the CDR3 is TGTGCCAGCAGCCTTGGACAGGGCAGGGAAGCTTTCTTT.